These 8 T cell receptor beta chains originate from one sample sequenced in a study of T cells in Graves' hyperthyroidism and ophthalmopathy. The source material, RNA transcripts, was used to amplify TCR beta CDR3 regions. The TCR CDR3 first-round RT-PCR relied on the HTBI primer set. TCRdb recomputed calls from the multiplex PCR reads with MiXCR, one row per CDR3 protein. The table has about 380,000 distinct CDR3 sequences, around a sixth seen once. Material for sequencing was blood. The receptors here all came from a young man with Graves' ophthalmopathy.

This clonotype occurred a few times. The chain couples TRBV20-1 to TRBJ2-4; D remains unclear. V was shortened by 4 bases and J by 7 bases, with 17 bases between the two germline ends. Germline V gene data show CDR1 as DFQATT and CDR2 as SNEGSKA (reference sequence). This CDR3 is built from 14 residues. CDR3 nucleotide sequence: TGCAGTGCTACCCTGGGCCGCATGGGGAACATTCAGTACTTC. Its protein is CSATLGRMGNIQYF.

This clonotype appeared many times. This chain links TRBV7-2 with TRBJ2-5, with 10 nucleotides matching TRBD2. Germline loops: CDR1 SGHTA, CDR2 FQGNSA. The ends lost 1 base at V and 2 bases at J; junction bases unmatched: 10. The CDR3 consists of 18 residues. CDR3 sequence reads: CASSLGVWTSGLQETQYF. In DNA form, the CDR3 reads TGTGCCAGCAGCTTAGGAGTGTGGACTAGCGGACTTCAAGAGACCCAGTACTTC. The full variable domain, in which reference TRBV7-2 and TRBJ2-5 provide the parts outside the CDR3, is GAGVSQSPSNKVTEKGKDVELRCDPISGHTALYWYRQSLGQGLEFLIYFQGNSAPDKSGLPSDRFSAERTGGSVSTLTIQRTQQEDSAVYLCASSLGVWTSGLQETQYFGPGTRLLVL.

This chain links TRBV24-1 with TRBJ2-5; the D gene is possibly TRBD2 (6 bases). The CDR3 is made up of 15 amino acids. Deletions cut 3 bases from V and 1 base from J, with 11 bases between. CDR1 and CDR2 from the germline V gene are KGHDR and SFDVKD. CDR3 DNA sequence: TGTGCCACCAGTGATCCCGCCGGGGGCCAAGAGACCCAGTACTTC. Translation gives CATSDPAGGQETQYF.

The chain links TRBV25-1 to TRBJ2-7, with D perhaps TRBD1 or TRBD2 (5 bases each). The germline V gene has CDR1 MGHDK and CDR2 SYGVNS. V shed 0 bases and J shed 2 bases, with 20 bases lying between them. There are 18 residues in the CDR3. CDR3 residues: CASSEYPSRVEGPYEQYF. The CDR3 coding sequence is TGTGCCAGCAGTGAATATCCTTCCAGGGTAGAGGGTCCCTACGAGCAGTACTTC.

This clonotype was recorded at least ten times. The J gene is TRBJ1-4, the V gene TRBV27, with a weak D call TRBD1 (6 bases). Trimming cost V 2 bases and J 2 bases, with 9 bases left between them. The CDR3 consists of 15 residues. The germline gives CDR1 MNHEY, CDR2 SMNVEV (reference sequence). The CDR3 sequence is CASSLQGRTNEKLFF. The CDR3 bases are TGTGCCAGCAGTTTACAGGGGCGCACTAATGAAAAACTGTTTTTT.

The V call is TRBV7-9, the J call TRBJ2-1; D is ambiguous. Trimming took off 1 base at V and 10 bases at J, with 2 bases between the two ends. The germline gives CDR1 SEHNR, CDR2 FQNEAQ (reference sequence). The CDR3 covers 10 residues. The CDR3 DNA reads as TGTGCCAGCAGCTTAGGCGAGCAGTTCTTC. Its protein product is CASSLGEQFF.

This clonotype was counted at least ten times. The CDR3 spells CSAIGLNQQPQHF. The CDR3 DNA follows: TGCAGTGCTATCGGCCTTAATCAGCAGCCCCAGCATTTT. The chain recombines TRBV20-1 with TRBJ1-5; D call uncertain. The V gene lost 4 bases and the J gene lost 7 bases, with 14 bases spanning the gap. CDR1 is DFQATT, CDR2 SNEGSKA, per germline (reference sequence). The CDR3 runs 13 residues.

This clonotype was seen ten or more times. The chain carries TRBV12-3 or TRBV12-4 and TRBJ2-5; D might be TRBD1 or TRBD2, each matching 5 bases. V dropped 6 bases and J dropped 1 base, with 21 bases sitting between them. There are 17 residues in the CDR3. The CDR3 spells CASSFKGRSGRQETQYF. Written as DNA, the CDR3 is TGTGCCAGCAGCTTCAAGGGACGGAGCGGACGCCAAGAGACCCAGTACTTC.